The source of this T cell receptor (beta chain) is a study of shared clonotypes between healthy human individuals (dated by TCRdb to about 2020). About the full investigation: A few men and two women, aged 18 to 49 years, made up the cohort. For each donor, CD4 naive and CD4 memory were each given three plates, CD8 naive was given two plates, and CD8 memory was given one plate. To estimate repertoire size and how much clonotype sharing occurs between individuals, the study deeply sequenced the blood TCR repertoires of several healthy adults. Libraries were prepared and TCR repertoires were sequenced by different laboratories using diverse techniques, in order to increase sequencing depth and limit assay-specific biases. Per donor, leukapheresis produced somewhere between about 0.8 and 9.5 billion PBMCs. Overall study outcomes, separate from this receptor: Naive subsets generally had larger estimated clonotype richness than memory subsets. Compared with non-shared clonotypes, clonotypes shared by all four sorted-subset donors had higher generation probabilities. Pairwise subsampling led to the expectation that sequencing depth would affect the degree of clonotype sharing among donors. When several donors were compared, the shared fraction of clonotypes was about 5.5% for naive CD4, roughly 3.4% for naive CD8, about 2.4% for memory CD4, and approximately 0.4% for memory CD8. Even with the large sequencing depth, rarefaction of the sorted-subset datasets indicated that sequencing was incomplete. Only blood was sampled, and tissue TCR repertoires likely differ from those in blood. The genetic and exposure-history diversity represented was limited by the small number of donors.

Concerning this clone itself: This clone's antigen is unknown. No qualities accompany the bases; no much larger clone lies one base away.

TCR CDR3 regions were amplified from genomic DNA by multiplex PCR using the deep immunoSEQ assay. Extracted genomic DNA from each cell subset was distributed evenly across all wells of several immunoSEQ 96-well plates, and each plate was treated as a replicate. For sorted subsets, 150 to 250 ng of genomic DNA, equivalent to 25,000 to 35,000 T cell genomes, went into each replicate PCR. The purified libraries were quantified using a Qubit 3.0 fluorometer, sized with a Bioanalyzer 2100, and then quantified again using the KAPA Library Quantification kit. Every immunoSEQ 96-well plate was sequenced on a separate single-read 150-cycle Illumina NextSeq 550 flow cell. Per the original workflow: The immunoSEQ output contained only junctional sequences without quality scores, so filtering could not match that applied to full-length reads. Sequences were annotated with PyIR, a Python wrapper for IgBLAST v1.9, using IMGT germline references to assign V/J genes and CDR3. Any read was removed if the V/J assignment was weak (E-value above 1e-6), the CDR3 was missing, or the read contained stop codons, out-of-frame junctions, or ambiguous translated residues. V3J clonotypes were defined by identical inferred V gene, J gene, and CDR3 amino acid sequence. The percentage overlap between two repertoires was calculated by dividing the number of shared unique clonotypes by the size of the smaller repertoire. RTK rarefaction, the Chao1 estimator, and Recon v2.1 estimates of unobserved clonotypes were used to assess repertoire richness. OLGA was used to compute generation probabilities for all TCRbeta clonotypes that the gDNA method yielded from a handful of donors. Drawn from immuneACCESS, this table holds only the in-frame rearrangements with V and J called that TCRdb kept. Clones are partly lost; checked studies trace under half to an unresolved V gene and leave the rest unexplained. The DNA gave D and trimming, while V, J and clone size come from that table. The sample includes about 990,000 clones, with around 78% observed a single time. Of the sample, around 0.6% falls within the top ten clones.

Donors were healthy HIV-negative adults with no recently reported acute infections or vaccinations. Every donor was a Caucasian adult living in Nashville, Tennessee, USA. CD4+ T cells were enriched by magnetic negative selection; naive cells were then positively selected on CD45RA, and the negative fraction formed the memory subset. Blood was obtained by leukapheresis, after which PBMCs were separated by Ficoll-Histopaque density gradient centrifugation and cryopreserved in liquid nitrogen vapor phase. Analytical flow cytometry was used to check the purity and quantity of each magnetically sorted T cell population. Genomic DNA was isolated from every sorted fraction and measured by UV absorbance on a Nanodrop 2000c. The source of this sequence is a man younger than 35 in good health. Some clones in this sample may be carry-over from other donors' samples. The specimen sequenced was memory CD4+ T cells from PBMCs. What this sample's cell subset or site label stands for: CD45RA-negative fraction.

The CDR3: CASSLRTKTYEQYF. The bases are TGTGCCAGCAGTTTAAGGACAAAAACCTACGAGCAGTACTTC. The chain was built from TRBV28 and TRBJ2-7, with a tentative D gene TRBD1 over 5 matching bases. The germline V gene provides CDR1 MDHEN and CDR2 SYDVKM. The V and J ends are trimmed by 2 bases and 2 bases, leaving 10 bases between them. The CDR3 runs 14 amino acids, cysteine and phenylalanine included. Only the CDR3 DNA is retained, 42 bases long and in frame from the first base. With all but the CDR3 taken from the reference TRBV28 and TRBJ2-7 genes, the full variable domain is: DVKVTQSSRYLVKRTGEKVFLECVQDMDHENMFWYRQDPGLGLRLIYFSYDVKMKEKGDIPEGYSVSREKKERFSLILESASTNQTSMYLCASSLRTKTYEQYFGPGTRLTVT.